The 15 T cell receptor beta chains listed next were all sequenced from one sample in a study of blood T cell repertoires in COVID-19. Sequencing was performed with immunoSEQ multiplex PCR; in TCRdb, only in-frame clones are kept and a portion is missing. The sample records roughly 200,000 clones, approximately 86% being singletons. The source material was PBMCs or T cells enriched from blood (not recorded which). The receptor set was obtained from a middle-aged woman with acute COVID-19.

The rearrangement links TRBV28 to TRBJ1-2; D is uncertain. CDR1 is MDHEN and CDR2 is SYDVKM in the germline V gene. V gave up 5 bases and J gave up 0 bases, with 10 bases separating them. The CDR3 loop spans 14 amino acids. DNA of the CDR3: TGTGCCAGCAGTCCCACGGGAGCTAACTATGGCTACACCTTC. Amino acids: CASSPTGANYGYTF.

The V gene is TRBV7-8, the J gene TRBJ2-1, with 7 bases identical to TRBD2. The CDR3 has 17 amino acids. The V segment lost 5 bases and the J segment 9 bases; nucleotides outside the gene matches: 19. Germline assignment: CDR1 SGHVS and CDR2 FQNEAQ. CDR3 coding DNA: TGTGCCAGCAGCCCGACGGTGGGGCGGGAGAGAATCGGTGAGCAGTTCTTC. The encoded protein is CASSPTVGRERIGEQFF.

The chain carries TRBV7-7 and TRBJ2-1; weak D call: TRBD2 (6 bases). V shed 5 bases and J shed 4 bases, with 15 bases lying between them. This CDR3 is 15 amino acids long. CDR1 is SSHAT, CDR2 FNYEAQ, per germline (reference sequence). In DNA, the CDR3 is TGTGCCAGCAGCGCAGCCGGAGGGATTTACAATGAGCAGTTCTTC. Translation gives CASSAAGGIYNEQFF.

V usage is TRBV28 and J usage is TRBJ2-2; TRBD1 agrees at 8 bases. Germline-derived CDR1 and CDR2 are MDHEN and SYDVKM. The length of the CDR3 is 15 residues. The ends lost 3 bases at V and 5 bases at J; junction bases unmatched: 5. The CDR3 loop is CASSFPGGGTGELFF. Written as DNA, the CDR3 is TGTGCCAGCAGTTTCCCAGGGGGCGGTACCGGGGAGCTGTTTTTT.

The genes are TRBV28 and TRBJ1-5; maybe TRBD1 (5 bases). V lost 1 base to trimming and J lost 7 bases, with 11 bases between them. Germline CDR1 and CDR2: MDHEN and SYDVKM. CDR3 length equals 14 residues. The CDR3 nucleotides read TGTGCCAGCAGTTTATTAGAGGGGAGGCAGCCCCAGCATTTT. Its translation: CASSLLEGRQPQHF.

The V gene is TRBV15, the J gene TRBJ2-1; 9 bases are shared with TRBD2. CDR3 length: 17 residues. Germline V CDR1 and CDR2: LNHNV, YYDKDF (reference sequence). J gave up 7 bases and V 0 bases, and 10 bases lay outside the gene matches. CDR3 DNA sequence: TGTGCCACCAGCAGAGATCTAAGTAGCGGGAGACTTAATGAGCAGTTCTTC. Its protein product is CATSRDLSSGRLNEQFF. The complete variable domain, with remaining parts taken from reference TRBV15 and TRBJ2-1, reads DAMVIQNPRYQVTQFGKPVTLSCSQTLNHNVMYWYQQKSSQAPKLLFHYYDKDFNNEADTPDNFQSRRPNTSFCFLDIRSPGLGDTAMYLCATSRDLSSGRLNEQFFGPGTRLTVL.

This chain links TRBV6-4 with TRBJ2-3; TRBD2 aligns across 12 bases. The CDR3 consists of 15 residues. In germline, CDR1 is MRHNA, CDR2 SNTAGT. V shed 6 bases, J shed 3 bases, and the junction held 4 bases outside the gene matches. CDR3 sequence: CASSPLAGGTDTQYF. As DNA, the CDR3 is TGTGCCAGCAGCCCACTAGCGGGAGGAACAGATACGCAGTATTTT.

The rearrangement uses TRBV5-1 and TRBJ1-3; D is ambiguous. The CDR3 is 14 residues long. Trimming left V 4 bases short and J 3 bases short, with 11 bases between. The germline CDR1 and CDR2 sequences are SGHRS and YFSETQ. Here the CDR3 DNA reads TGCGCCAGCAGCCCAGGACTTGGTGGAAACACCATATATTTT. This translates into CASSPGLGGNTIYF.

This clone was observed a single time. The rearrangement uses TRBV28 and TRBJ1-2, with D tentatively TRBD1 (5 bases). Trimming pared 5 bases from V and 4 bases from J, leaving 14 bases between. This CDR3 contains 14 residues. The germline V gene encodes CDR1 MDHEN and CDR2 SYDVKM. DNA of the CDR3: TGTGCCAGCAGTCCGCCAGGGAGGGGCTATGGCTACACCTTC. It translates to CASSPPGRGYGYTF.

V gene TRBV7-2 combines with J gene TRBJ2-5; possibly TRBD2 for D (6 bases). V shed 3 bases and J shed 1 base, with 12 bases lying between them. In germline, CDR1 is SGHTA, CDR2 FQGNSA. The CDR3 covers 15 residues. The CDR3 DNA reads as TGTGCCAGCAGCTTTAGCGGAAGGGCCCAAGAGACCCAGTACTTC. Protein sequence: CASSFSGRAQETQYF.

The rearrangement joins TRBV29-1 to TRBJ2-1, with 7 bases lining up with TRBD2. The CDR3 totals 14 residues. The germline V gene has CDR1 SQVTM and CDR2 ANQGSEA. The V and J ends lost 4 bases and 3 bases, in that order; junction bases with no gene match: 6. CDR3 region: CSVVLADFYNEQFF. For the CDR3, the DNA is TGCAGCGTTGTTCTAGCGGATTTCTACAATGAGCAGTTCTTC.

This rearrangement joins TRBV2 to TRBJ2-7, with TRBD2 matching over 11 bases. The CDR3 runs to 16 residues. J lost 0 bases, V lost 3 bases, and 4 bases had no gene match. The germline gives CDR1 SNHLY, CDR2 FYNNEI. The CDR3 here is CASSEGSGRASYEQYF. The CDR3 DNA reads TGTGCCAGCAGTGAGGGTAGCGGGAGGGCCTCCTACGAGCAGTACTTC.

The rearrangement uses TRBV7-9 and TRBJ1-4, with TRBD1 as a possible D gene (5 bases). Trimming left V 5 bases short and J 5 bases short, with 15 bases between. Germline V lookup: CDR1 SEHNR, CDR2 FQNEAQ (reference sequence). This CDR3 spans 15 amino acids. CDR3 nucleotide sequence: TGTGCCAGCAGCAAATGGGACGCGGGAAATGAAAAACTGTTTTTT. Translation gives CASSKWDAGNEKLFF.

The CDR3 nucleotides are TGTGCCAGCTCACCACGGCAGGGGAGGAACACTGAAGCTTTCTTT. Its translation: CASSPRQGRNTEAFF. V gene TRBV18 combines with J gene TRBJ1-1, with D maybe TRBD1 (6 bases). Trimming stripped 1 base from V and 1 base from J, with 10 bases between. The CDR3 spans 15 residues. Per germline, CDR1 KGHSH and CDR2 LQKENI. Full variable domain (rest looked up from reference TRBV18 and TRBJ1-1): NAGVMQNPRHLVRRRGQEARLRCSPMKGHSHVYWYRQLPEEGLKFMVYLQKENIIDESGMPKERFSAEFPKEGPSILRIQQVVRGDSAAYFCASSPRQGRNTEAFFGQGTRLTVV.

The rearrangement links TRBV6-1 to TRBJ2-7, with 7 nucleotides matching TRBD2. Unmatched junction bases numbered 6, after V lost 0 bases and J lost 7 bases. The CDR3 runs 14 residues. Germline values: CDR1 MNHNS, CDR2 SASEGT. The CDR3 sequence: CASSEADGGWEQYF. The CDR3 nucleotides read TGTGCCAGCAGTGAAGCGGACGGGGGGTGGGAGCAGTACTTC.